This paragraph reports one T cell receptor beta chain. The target of this receptor is not known. No base quality values were provided; no much bigger clone lies one nucleotide off. Via the germline V gene, CDR1 is KGHSH and CDR2 LQKENI. The CDR3 spans 17 residues, from the cysteine through the phenylalanine. Just CDR3 DNA is preserved here, 51 bases in frame from base 1. V loses 6 bases at its end and J loses 10 bases; junction bases beyond the gene matches: 12. The data originate from a study of cytomegalovirus exposure and HLA in healthy donors (TCRdb year 2017). In the study overall: An earlier analysis of several hundred of the donors reported about 300 Gb of sequence data and about 120 million unique TCR beta sequences obtained from some 200 million T cells. To decide whether each TCR beta V gene segment behaved as functional or pseudogenic, an earlier analysis of some 580 of the donors relied on high-throughput TCR beta sequencing. To predict cytomegalovirus infection status, the study brought together high-throughput TCR immunosequencing, statistical association of individual TCRs with disease status, and machine learning. Among the approximately 400 genotyped donors, approximately 82% belonged to the genetic ancestry cluster associated with self-reported Caucasian donors. Besides the first cohort of approximately 670 subjects, a separate validation cohort made up of some 110 different subjects was used. Using immunosequencing, the study profiled T cell repertoires from 640 or so subjects and related those repertoires to cytomegalovirus serostatus. Typing coverage varied by locus: roughly 620-630 donors for A, B, C, DRB1 and DQB1; approximately 520 for DQA1; 606 for DPA1; fewer than 480 for DPB1. To study patterns of TCR occurrence, a later analysis re-analyzed previously published TCR beta repertoires from several hundred donors and added high-resolution HLA genotyping. The later analysis used no new phenotypic data to find candidate immune exposures, relying instead on TCR beta sequences and their occurrence across donors. A handful of DR-DQ haplotypes were handled as single units for association and clustering because linkage in the cohort was strong. Both class I and class II loci were covered by HLA typing, at four-digit resolution. Donor age, sex, ethnicity and CMV serostatus were compiled together with the repertoire data. The study aimed to test whether signatures of past pathogen exposure could be identified by cataloging public T cell receptors. An early release that covered roughly 600 HLA-typed donors contained approximately 300 gigabases of sequencing data and some 87 million unique TCR sequences. Among about 390 genotyped donors of the cohort, an average of about 240,000 unique TCR beta nucleotide sequences were sequenced per donor, around a sixth of them non-productive. In a later genetic analysis, genome-wide SNP genotypes for about three fifths of the roughly 670 donors were used, and that subset was treated as a discovery cohort. Every discovery cohort repertoire had been produced on one sequencing platform. General findings and caveats noted by the study authors: Compared with the approximately 700-donor mean, donors in an Asian-associated ancestry cluster had fewer N-insertions in productive TCRs, according to a later genetic analysis. In a later analysis, TCR association rates were found to vary across HLA loci, with the most associated TCRs seen for DRB1 alleles and the fewest for HLA-C alleles. V-gene and J-gene trimming of TCR beta chains was associated with a missense DCLRE1C variant in a later genetic analysis, and the association was replicated in an independent cohort. A further reported finding was that TCR beta sequences accurately predicted the HLA-A and HLA-B alleles for most subjects in the first cohort. In an earlier analysis of some 640 of the donors, most TCR beta V segments were observed in productive rearrangements about 87% or about 30% of the time, broadly matching IMGT annotations. In the study, 150 to 200 TCR beta chains were listed as associated with cytomegalovirus. A later analysis found that HLA-associated TCR beta chains were more clonally expanded and had lower generation probabilities than equally common non-associated chains. In both the original and validation cohorts, the classifier was reported to diagnose cytomegalovirus status with high specificity and sensitivity. Because some donors lacked HLA typing at each locus, the association tests relied only on the typed subset. For the cohort, immune exposure information was limited to CMV serostatus. Specific HLA alleles were associated with about 17,000 TCR beta sequences at a false discovery rate of 0.05 in a later analysis. Most TCR sequences were observed very rarely across donors, whereas some public TCRs were present in many individuals. Some IMGT-functional V segments, including TRBV6-2 and TRBV6-3, could not be distinguished by the 87-base-pair reads and were therefore excluded. Several of the top co-occurrence clusters appeared to be linked to parvovirus B19, influenza, CMV and Epstein-Barr virus, according to a later analysis. Correlated functional status among segregating V segments might reflect linkage disequilibrium, but an unknown experimental factor could not be ruled out. According to the authors, the approach could potentially be generalized to other disease states and immunological phenotypes. This cohort had only TCR beta chains sequenced, and the lack of alpha or paired-chain data limited which features could be detected. A cluster of highly shared sequence variants was judged likely to represent a technical artifact of the sequencing pipeline. In a later analysis, most CMV-associated TCR beta chains were found to appear HLA-restricted, with HLA associations seemingly driven largely by CMV exposure. The presence/absence analyses assumed that sequencing depth was roughly uniform across donors, and that assumption may not be true. A few of the identified cytomegalovirus-associated TCR beta chains were confirmed in vitro to be specific for cytomegalovirus antigens. Because counts were too low, 15 to 20 rarely observed V segments, including chromosome 9 orphons, were excluded from the earlier analysis of some 590 of the donors. Assigning TCR associations to individual alleles was difficult when HLA alleles, especially DR and DQ, strongly co-occurred.

Libraries were constructed by the immunoSEQ multiplex PCR assay. For the multiplex PCR, a mixture combining 60 forward primers for TCR Vbeta segments and 13 reverse primers for TCR Jbeta segments was used. The CDR3 region of rearranged TCR beta genes was amplified from genomic DNA by a multiplex PCR assay. Amplified TCR beta libraries were sequenced as 87-base-pair reads on the Illumina HiSeq System. Per the original workflow: A later analysis tallied approximately 87 million unique TCR beta chains across the 600 to 700 repertoires, and approximately 9.9 million of those chains were shared by two or more donors. A nearest-neighbor algorithm error-corrected the raw reads and collapsed the reads into unique sequences, merging closely related sequences to remove PCR and sequencing errors. Alignment of CDR3 sequences to IMGT reference sequences was used to assign V, D and J gene segments. Each retained sequence needed at least a six-nucleotide match to both a V gene segment and a J gene segment. A rearrangement counted as productive if the CDR3 had no stop codons and remained in frame with V and J, and every other rearrangement counted as non-productive. CDR3 was defined by IMGT convention, running from the second conserved V-encoded cysteine to the conserved J-encoded phenylalanine. The earlier analysis of about 560 of the donors excluded any sequence lacking an unambiguous match to a single V gene segment. In an earlier analysis of almost 600 of the donors, a V segment was called functional when productive rearrangements were above 56.7%, and segregating when the standard deviation between donors exceeded 5%. To diagnose cytomegalovirus status from the catalog of TCR beta chain sequences, a statistical classification framework was built. A later analysis assigned V and J genes by comparing TCR nucleotide sequences with IMGT/GENE-DB human TR gene sequences. A later analysis assigned CDR3 sequences and most-parsimonious VDJ recombination scenarios with the TCRdist pipeline. In a later analysis, every TCR beta chain was defined by the combination of its CDR3 amino acid sequence and its V-gene family, and reads without a unique V-gene family were dropped. As a way to deal with suspected cross-contamination and a sequencing artifact, a later analysis dropped more than 500 nucleotide sequences that were highly shared and had low generation probability. For each public chain, a later analysis derived a clonal expansion index from normalized ranks of inferred template counts within each repertoire. A later analysis computed generation probabilities with a VDJ recombination model fitted to out-of-frame rearrangements, and checked the results against IGoR. In a later analysis, TCR-TCR, TCR-HLA and TCR-CMV co-occurrence was scored with hypergeometric tests, and a repertoire-size bias correction was applied to TCR pairs. To estimate false discovery rates, a later analysis permuted the HLA or CMV assignments 20 times. In a later analysis, co-occurring TCRs were grouped using DBSCAN, and TCRdist sequence similarity was added for clustering within HLA-allele-positive subsets. For co-occurrence clustering, repertoires with fewer than 30,000 or more than 120,000 public chains were excluded, along with roughly 5 repertoires with anomalous nucleotide sharing. Entries here come from immuneACCESS through TCRdb and include only in-frame sequences with V and J called. Some clones fail to appear in such tables; in the studies checked, an unresolved V gene covers under half of the shortfall, and the cause of the remainder is unknown. The DNA was the basis for D and trimming; V, J and clone size are from that table. The sample table holds some 200,000 clones, of which approximately 80% were seen once. About 1.8% of the sample rests with the top ten.

The cohort comprised some 730 healthy bone marrow donors. At the time of sampling, every cohort member was nominally healthy, though immune exposures that went unrecorded were likely present. The donor was CMV seronegative and was included in the group of a few hundred seronegative cohort members. Each donor provided a peripheral blood sample, and peripheral blood mononuclear cells were used for TCR beta sequencing. The Qiagen DNeasy Blood Extraction Kit was used to extract genomic DNA from the blood cell samples. The receptor was isolated from a middle-aged man in good health and CMV-seronegative. The specimen sequenced was PBMCs. The chain is assembled from TRBV18 and TRBJ2-1, with 16 middle bases fitting TRBD2. Read as DNA, the sequence is TGTGCCAGCTCCCTTCCGGGACTAGCGGGAGGGCCACGGGAGCAGTTCTTC. It is translated as CASSLPGLAGGPREQFF.